A selection of T cell receptor beta chains follows, all from one sample in a study of vaccination and CD4 T cells after COVID-19. Their recognized antigens are unknown. MiXCR was run by TCRdb on the PCR reads, yielding one entry per CDR3 protein. The repertoire holds about 20,000 distinct CDR3 sequences, with around 38% as singletons. Sequencing was performed on CD4+ T cells from blood, cultured in vitro, taken before SARS-CoV-2 vaccination. The receptors come from a human donor who received a COVID-19 vaccine. The CDR3 runs from the conserved cysteine through the conserved F or W. Fields, in order: V gene, D gene, clone size, J gene, CDR3 DNA, CDR3 protein. The D gene is left open where the match is weak. Rows give clone size only sometimes, using once, few, many, or a class for an expanded clone.

TRBV24-1	NA	NA	TRBJ1-5	TGTGCCACCAGTGATTTGCAAGGGTTAGGAGGGGTTCAGGACAATCAGCCCCAGCATTTT	CATSDLQGLGGVQDNQPQHF
TRBV7-2	NA	NA	TRBJ1-3	TGTGCCAGCAGCTTGGCCCAGAGATCTGGAAACACCATATATTTT	CASSLAQRSGNTIYF
TRBV6-1	NA	few	TRBJ1-5	TGTGCCAGCAGCACATTGAATCAGCCCCAGCATTTT	CASSTLNQPQHF
TRBV2	TRBD2	NA	TRBJ2-3	TGTGCCAGCGCGACTAGCGGCCGCACAGATACGCAGTATTTT	CASATSGRTDTQYF
TRBV20-1	TRBD2	NA	TRBJ2-3	TGCAGTGCTAGACTAGCGGGGGCTTACACAGATACGCAGTATTTT	CSARLAGAYTDTQYF
TRBV5-1	TRBD1	NA	TRBJ2-5	TGCGCCAGCAGCTTGGAGAGCACAGGGGGCGGAGAGACCCAGTACTTC	CASSLESTGGGETQYF
TRBV7-6	NA	NA	TRBJ2-3	TGTGCCAGCAGCCCAACCCCGGGACGACGGGATACGCAGTATTTT	CASSPTPGRRDTQYF
TRBV7-9	NA	NA	TRBJ1-1	TGTGCCAGCAGCTTGGCGGAGGGCGAAGCTTTCTTT	CASSLAEGEAFF
TRBV20-1	TRBD2	NA	TRBJ2-1	TGCAGTGCTGCCCGGTGGGCTAGCGGGGGTTCCTACAATGAGCAGTTCTTC	CSAARWASGGSYNEQFF
TRBV20-1	NA	NA	TRBJ1-2	TGCAGTGCCAACCGAAAGGCGAGGGCTAACTATGGCTACACCTTC	CSANRKARANYGYTF
TRBV6-5	TRBD1	NA	TRBJ1-6	TGTGCCAGCAGTTATGCGGCCGGGACAGGGGGCTCACCCCTCCACTTT	CASSYAAGTGGSPLHF
TRBV3-1	TRBD1	NA	TRBJ2-5	TGTGCCAGCAGCCTCGCAACGGGACAGGGGTTGGTGGAGACCCAGTACTTC	CASSLATGQGLVETQYF
TRBV7-8	NA	NA	TRBJ2-5	TGTGCCAGCCAAAGAGGGGGGAGGGAGACCCAGTACTTC	CASQRGGRETQYF
TRBV7-9	NA	few	TRBJ1-4	TGTGCCAGCAGCTTCGGGCGGATAAATGAAAAACTGTTTTTT	CASSFGRINEKLFF